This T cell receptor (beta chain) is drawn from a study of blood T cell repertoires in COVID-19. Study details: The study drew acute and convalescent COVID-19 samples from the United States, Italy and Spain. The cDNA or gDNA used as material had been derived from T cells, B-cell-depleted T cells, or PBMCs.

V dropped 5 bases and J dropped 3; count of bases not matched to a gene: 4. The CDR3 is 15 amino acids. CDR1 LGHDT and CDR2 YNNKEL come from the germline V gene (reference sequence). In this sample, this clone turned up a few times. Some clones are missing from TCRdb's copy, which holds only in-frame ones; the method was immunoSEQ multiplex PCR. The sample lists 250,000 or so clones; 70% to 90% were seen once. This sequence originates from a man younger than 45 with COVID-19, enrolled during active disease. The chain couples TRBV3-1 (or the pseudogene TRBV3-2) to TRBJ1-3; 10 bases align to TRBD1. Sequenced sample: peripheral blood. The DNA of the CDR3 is TGTGCCAGCAGCGACCGGGACAGGGGTGGAAACACCATATATTTT. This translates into CASSDRDRGGNTIYF.